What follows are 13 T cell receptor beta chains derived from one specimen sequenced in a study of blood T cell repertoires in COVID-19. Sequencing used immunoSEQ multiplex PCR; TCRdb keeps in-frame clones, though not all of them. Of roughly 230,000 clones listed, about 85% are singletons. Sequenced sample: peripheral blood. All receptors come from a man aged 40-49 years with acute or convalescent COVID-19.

CDR3 protein: CASSPEVRDRPNSPLHF. The CDR3 bases are TGCGCCAGCAGCCCAGAAGTTAGGGACAGGCCTAATTCACCCCTCCACTTT. The chain has TRBV5-1 and TRBJ1-6, with TRBD1 matching over 8 bases. From germline, CDR1 is SGHRS and CDR2 YFSETQ. Trimming cost V 4 bases and J 6 bases; bases outside gene matches: 12. This CDR3 spans 17 amino acids.

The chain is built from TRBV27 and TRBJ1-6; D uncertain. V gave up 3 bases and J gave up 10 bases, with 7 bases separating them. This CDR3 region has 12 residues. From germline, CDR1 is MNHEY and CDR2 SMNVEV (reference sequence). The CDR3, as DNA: TGTGCCAGCAGTTTTTATATGTCACCCCTCCACTTT. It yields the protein CASSFYMSPLHF.

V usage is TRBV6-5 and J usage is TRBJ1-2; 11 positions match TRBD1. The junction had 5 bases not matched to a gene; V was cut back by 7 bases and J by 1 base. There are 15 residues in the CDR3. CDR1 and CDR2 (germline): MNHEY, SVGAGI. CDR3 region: CASIGTGGVNYGYTF. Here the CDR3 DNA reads TGTGCCAGCATAGGGACAGGGGGAGTTAACTATGGCTACACCTTC.

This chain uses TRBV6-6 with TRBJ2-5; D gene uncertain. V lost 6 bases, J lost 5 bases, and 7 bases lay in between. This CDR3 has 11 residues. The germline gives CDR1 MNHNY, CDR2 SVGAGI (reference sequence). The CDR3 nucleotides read TGTGCCAGCAGATTTATGGAGACCCAGTACTTC. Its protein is CASRFMETQYF.

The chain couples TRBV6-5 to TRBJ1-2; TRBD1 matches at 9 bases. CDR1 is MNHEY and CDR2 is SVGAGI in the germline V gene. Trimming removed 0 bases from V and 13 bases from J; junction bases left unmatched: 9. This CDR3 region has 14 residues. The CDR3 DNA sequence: TGTGCCAGCAGTTACTCGACGACAGGGGGTCGGAGCACCTTC. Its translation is CASSYSTTGGRSTF.

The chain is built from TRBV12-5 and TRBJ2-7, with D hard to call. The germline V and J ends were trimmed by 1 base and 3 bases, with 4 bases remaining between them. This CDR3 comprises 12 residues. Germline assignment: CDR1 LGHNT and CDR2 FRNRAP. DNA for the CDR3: TGTGCTAGTGGTTTGGCCAGCTACGAGCAGTACTTC. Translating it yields CASGLASYEQYF.

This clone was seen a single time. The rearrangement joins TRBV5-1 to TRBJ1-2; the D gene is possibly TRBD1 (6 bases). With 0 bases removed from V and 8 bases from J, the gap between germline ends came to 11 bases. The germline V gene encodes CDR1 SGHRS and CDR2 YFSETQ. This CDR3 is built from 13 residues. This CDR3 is CASSLEDRRGYTF. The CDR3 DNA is TGCGCCAGCAGCTTGGAGGACAGAAGAGGCTACACCTTC.

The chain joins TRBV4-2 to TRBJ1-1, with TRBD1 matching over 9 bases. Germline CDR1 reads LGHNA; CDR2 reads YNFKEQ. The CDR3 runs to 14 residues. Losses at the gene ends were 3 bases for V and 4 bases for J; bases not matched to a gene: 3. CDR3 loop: CASSQGTGSTEAFF. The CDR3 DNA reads TGTGCCAGCAGCCAGGGGACAGGGTCCACTGAAGCTTTCTTT.

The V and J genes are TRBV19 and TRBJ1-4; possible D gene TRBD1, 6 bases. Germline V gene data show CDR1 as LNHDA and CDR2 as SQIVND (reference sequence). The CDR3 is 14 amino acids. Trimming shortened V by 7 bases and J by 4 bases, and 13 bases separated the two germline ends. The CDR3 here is CASIGTGYNEKLFF. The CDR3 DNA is TGTGCCAGTATTGGAACAGGGTATAATGAAAAACTGTTTTTT.

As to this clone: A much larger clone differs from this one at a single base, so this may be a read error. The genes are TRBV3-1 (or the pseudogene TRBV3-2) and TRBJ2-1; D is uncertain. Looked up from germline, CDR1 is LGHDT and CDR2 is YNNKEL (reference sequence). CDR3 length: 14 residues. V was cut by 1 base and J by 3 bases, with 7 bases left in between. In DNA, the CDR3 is TGTGCCAGCAGCCAAGCAGGCTACTACAATGAGCAGTTCTTC. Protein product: CASSQAGYYNEQFF.

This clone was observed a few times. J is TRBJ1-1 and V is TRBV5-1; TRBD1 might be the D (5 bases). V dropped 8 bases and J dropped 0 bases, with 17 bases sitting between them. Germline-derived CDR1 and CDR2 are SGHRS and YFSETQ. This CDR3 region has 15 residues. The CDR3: CASTLGRGMNTEAFF. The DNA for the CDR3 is TGCGCCAGTACGTTGGGGCGTGGTATGAACACTGAAGCTTTCTTT.

This CDR3 is CASSEPRGLSQPQHF. In DNA form, the CDR3 reads TGTGCCAGCAGTGAACCCAGGGGCCTCAGTCAGCCCCAGCATTTT. This chain joins TRBV2 and TRBJ1-5; tentatively, D is TRBD1 (6 bases). The CDR3 spans 15 residues. In germline, CDR1 is SNHLY, CDR2 FYNNEI. Trimming stripped 2 bases from V and 6 bases from J, with 14 bases between.

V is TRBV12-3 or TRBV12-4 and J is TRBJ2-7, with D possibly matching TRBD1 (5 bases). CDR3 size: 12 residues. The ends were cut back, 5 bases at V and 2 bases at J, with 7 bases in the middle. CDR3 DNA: TGTGCCAGCAGTATGGGGCCCTACGAGCAGTACTTC. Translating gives CASSMGPYEQYF.